Presented here are 20 T cell receptor beta chains from one specimen sequenced in a study of T cell repertoires in cytomegalovirus infection. TCRdb fed the reads into MiXCR, producing one record per CDR3 protein. The sample carries around 800,000 distinct CDR3 sequences, about 33% recorded once. Their target antigens are unknown. Sequencing used cultured CD8+ T cells from PBMCs, obtained from culture after CMV antigen stimulation. The source is a human donor in good health (CMV status not recorded). Some clones in this sample may be carry-over from other donors' samples.

The rearrangement uses TRBV7-3 and TRBJ1-1, with 8 bases aligning to TRBD1. V lost 5 bases, J lost 4 bases, and 12 bases stayed unmatched. This CDR3 has 16 residues. Germline CDR1 and CDR2: SGHTA and FQGTGA. CDR3 coding DNA: TGTGCCAGCAGCCGGGGTCCGACAGGGGATGTCACTGAAGCTTTCTTT. Amino acids: CASSRGPTGDVTEAFF.

In this sample, this clonotype turned up a few times. The chain employs TRBV20-1 and TRBJ1-6; TRBD1 is a possible D gene (5 bases). CDR3 length equals 17 residues. The ends were cut back, 0 bases at V and 5 bases at J, with 17 bases in the middle. Germline V gene lookup returns CDR1 DFQATT and CDR2 SNEGSKA (reference sequence). The chain's CDR3 is CSARDPGRGGNNSPLHF. CDR3 DNA sequence: TGCAGTGCTAGAGATCCTGGGCGGGGGGGAAATAATTCACCCCTCCACTTT.

The chain recombines TRBV4-1 with TRBJ2-1, with D hard to call. Trimming took off 1 base at V and 2 bases at J, with 12 bases between the two ends. Germline lookup yields CDR1 MGHRA and CDR2 YSYEKL. This CDR3 has 16 amino acids. This chain's CDR3 is CASSQVRGRPYNEQFF. The CDR3 DNA is TGCGCCAGCAGCCAAGTTCGCGGCAGGCCCTACAATGAGCAGTTCTTC.

The chain uses TRBV7-9 and TRBJ1-1; TRBD1 matches at 7 bases. Germline-derived CDR1 and CDR2 are SEHNR and FQNEAQ (reference sequence). This CDR3 region has 12 residues. V shed 5 bases, J shed 7 bases, and the junction held 4 bases outside the gene matches. Written as DNA, the CDR3 is TGTGCCAGCAGCCAGGGACAGTTTGAAGCTTTCTTT. Its translation: CASSQGQFEAFF.

At least ten counts were recorded for this clonotype. This sequence joins TRBV7-9 and TRBJ1-4, with D maybe TRBD1 (5 bases). Germline lookup yields CDR1 SEHNR and CDR2 FQNEAQ (reference sequence). The CDR3 extends over 14 amino acids. Trimming cost V 6 bases and J 5 bases, with 13 bases left between them. CDR3: CASSPGTRNEKLFF. CDR3 bases: TGTGCCAGCAGTCCCGGGACCCGGAATGAAAAACTGTTTTTT.

The rearrangement uses TRBV6-2 or TRBV6-3 and TRBJ2-2; D possibly corresponds to TRBD1 (5 bases). V was shortened by 5 bases and J by 6 bases, with 19 bases between the two germline ends. CDR1 is MNHEY and CDR2 is SVGEGT in the germline V gene. The CDR3 loop spans 16 amino acids. The CDR3 sequence: CASSLSGRGRAGELFF. DNA of the CDR3: TGTGCCAGCAGTCTCTCCGGAAGGGGCAGGGCCGGGGAGCTGTTTTTT.

The CDR3 nucleotides read TGCAGCGCCGAGCCGGACGACAACAATGAGCAGTTCTTC. It encodes CSAEPDDNNEQFF. The chain links TRBV29-1 to TRBJ2-1; D is uncertain. This CDR3 has 13 amino acids. V was trimmed by 7 bases and J by 5 bases, leaving 15 bases between them. CDR1 and CDR2 from the germline V gene are SQVTM and ANQGSEA.

The chain combines TRBV11-1 with TRBJ2-1, with TRBD2 matching 11 bases. The V segment lost 5 bases and the J segment 10 bases; nucleotides outside the gene matches: 10. The CDR3 contains 15 residues. Germline CDR1 is SGHAT and CDR2 is FQDESV (reference sequence). CDR3 residues: CASSPTSGTSAEQFF. The CDR3 DNA reads as TGTGCCAGCAGCCCGACTAGCGGGACCTCCGCGGAGCAGTTCTTC. The full variable domain, in which reference TRBV11-1 and TRBJ2-1 provide the parts outside the CDR3, is EAEVAQSPRYKITEKSQAVAFWCDPISGHATLYWYRQILGQGPELLVQFQDESVVDDSQLPKDRFSAERLKGVDSTLKIQPAELGDSAMYLCASSPTSGTSAEQFFGPGTRLTVL.

J is TRBJ2-1 and V is TRBV12-5; D is possibly TRBD2 (7 bases). The CDR3 runs to 17 residues. The V end was cut by 4 bases, the J end by 6 bases, with 22 bases between. The germline V gene encodes CDR1 LGHNT and CDR2 FRNRAP. CDR3 sequence reads: CASGWTREGGPGNEQFF. CDR3 nucleotide sequence: TGTGCTAGTGGTTGGACTAGGGAGGGGGGGCCGGGCAATGAGCAGTTCTTC. Combining the CDR3 with reference TRBV12-5 and TRBJ2-1 gives the whole variable domain DARVTQTPRHKVTEMGQEVTMRCQPILGHNTVFWYRQTMMQGLELLAYFRNRAPLDDSGMPKDRFSAEMPDATLATLKIQPSEPRDSAVYFCASGWTREGGPGNEQFFGPGTRLTVL.

In this sample, this clonotype turned up once. This rearrangement joins TRBV9 to TRBJ2-1, with 10 bases fitting TRBD2. Per the germline V gene, CDR1 is SGDLS and CDR2 is YYNGEE. Losses at the gene ends were 0 bases for V and 7 bases for J; bases not matched to a gene: 4. This CDR3 is 15 amino acids long. The CDR3 reads CASSVVGLAENEQFF. The CDR3 DNA reads as TGTGCCAGCAGCGTAGTTGGACTAGCGGAAAATGAGCAGTTCTTC.

This sequence joins TRBV12-3 or TRBV12-4 and TRBJ2-1; tentatively, D is TRBD2 (5 bases). V was shortened by 6 bases and J by 5 bases, with 26 bases between the two germline ends. The CDR3 runs to 18 residues. DNA of the CDR3: TGTGCCAGCAGGGGTTTTTGGTGGGGAGATCCATTTGACAATGAGCAGTTCTTC. Translation gives CASRGFWWGDPFDNEQFF.

This clonotype has a single count. This chain links TRBV7-9 with TRBJ2-3; 14 bases map to TRBD2. Germline lookup yields CDR1 SEHNR and CDR2 FQNEAQ (reference sequence). The CDR3 covers 16 residues. The V segment lost 6 bases and the J segment 1 base; nucleotides outside the gene matches: 3. CDR3 bases: TGTGCCAGCAGACCGACTAGCGGGGGGGGCACAGATACGCAGTATTTT. Translating it yields CASRPTSGGGTDTQYF.

This clonotype was counted at least ten times. The rearrangement uses TRBV6-6 and TRBJ1-5, with a possible D match to TRBD1 (5 bases). V gave up 4 bases and J gave up 4 bases, with 11 bases separating them. The CDR3 spans 14 residues. The V gene's germline CDR1 is MNHNY and CDR2 SVGAGI (reference sequence). CDR3 in DNA: TGTGCCAGCAGTTCCGGGACCGTAAATCAGCCCCAGCATTTT. The encoded protein is CASSSGTVNQPQHF.

This clonotype was seen a handful of times. The chain couples TRBV4-3 to TRBJ2-4, with 9 bases fitting TRBD2. Germline V CDR1 and CDR2: LGHNA, YSLEER. V shed 0 bases, J shed 5 bases, and the junction held 11 bases outside the gene matches. The length of the CDR3 is 18 residues. The DNA of the CDR3 is TGCGCCAGCAGCCAAGACCCGTATCTTAGCGGGGGCCAAAACATTCAGTACTTC. Translation gives CASSQDPYLSGGQNIQYF.

V usage is TRBV4-3 and J usage is TRBJ1-5; 7 bases agree with TRBD1. The ends lost 3 bases at V and 3 bases at J; junction bases unmatched: 8. This CDR3 comprises 16 residues. From germline, CDR1 is LGHNA and CDR2 YSLEER. CDR3 amino acids: CASSHGDSDSNQPQHF. In DNA form, the CDR3 reads TGCGCCAGCAGCCACGGGGACAGCGATTCCAATCAGCCCCAGCATTTT.

This clonotype was seen repeatedly, ten times or more. The chain is built from TRBV7-9 and TRBJ1-2; 11 bases are shared with TRBD1. CDR3 size: 17 residues. Germline values: CDR1 SEHNR, CDR2 FQNEAQ (reference sequence). The junction had 7 bases not matched to a gene; V was cut back by 0 bases and J by 4 bases. Here the CDR3 reads CASSLASDRGHGYGYTF. For the CDR3, the DNA is TGTGCCAGCAGCTTAGCGTCGGACAGGGGGCACGGCTATGGCTACACCTTC.

The chain has TRBV15 and TRBJ1-1; no clear D gene. Germline V gene data show CDR1 as LNHNV and CDR2 as YYDKDF (reference sequence). The V gene lost 1 base and the J gene lost 5 bases, with 8 bases spanning the gap. This CDR3 comprises 13 residues. CDR3 nucleotide sequence: TGTGCCACCAGCAGAGGAGACCCTACTGAAGCTTTCTTT. Residues: CATSRGDPTEAFF.

Ten or more counts support this clonotype. This sequence joins TRBV7-2 and TRBJ2-3; 7 bases are a match to TRBD2. This CDR3 contains 15 residues. V dropped 1 base and J dropped 0; count of bases not matched to a gene: 1. The germline CDR1 and CDR2 sequences are SGHTA and FQGNSA. This CDR3 reads CASSLGRGSTDTQYF. The CDR3, as DNA: TGTGCCAGCAGCTTAGGGCGGGGGAGCACAGATACGCAGTATTTT.

There are a few counts of this clonotype. J is TRBJ2-1 and V is TRBV4-1; D ambiguous. Germline CDR1 reads MGHRA; CDR2 reads YSYEKL. V was shortened by 0 bases and J by 0 bases, with 12 bases between the two germline ends. This CDR3 is 17 amino acids long. The CDR3 DNA reads TGCGCCAGCAGCCAAGAGGGCGGCCAGAGCTCCTACAATGAGCAGTTCTTC. Residues: CASSQEGGQSSYNEQFF.

The chain links TRBV6-5 to TRBJ2-2; D gene ambiguous. V lost 0 bases and J 4 bases, leaving 9 bases between the germline ends. The V gene's germline CDR1 is MNHEY and CDR2 SVGAGI. This CDR3 region has 15 residues. CDR3 sequence: CASSYSEKGTGELFF. In DNA, the CDR3 is TGTGCCAGCAGTTACTCGGAGAAGGGCACCGGGGAGCTGTTTTTT.